The sequence of this T cell receptor (beta chain) was determined in a study of PD-1 blockade in classical Hodgkin lymphoma. This clone occurred once. The target antigen is unknown. The study, taken as a whole, reports: With respect to the repertoire differences, their causes, possibly disease activity or prior therapy, remain undefined.

The CDR3 has 14 residues. V dropped 3 bases and J dropped 3 bases, with 12 bases sitting between them. The germline CDR1 and CDR2 sequences are LNHDA and SQIVND (reference sequence). Sequencing was performed with immunoSEQ multiplex PCR; in TCRdb, only in-frame clones are kept and a portion is missing. The sample contains over 35,000 clones, 85% to 90% of which appear only once. Autologous stem cell transplantation was followed by relapse in every patient, and brentuximab vedotin exposure varied. The material was peripheral blood mononuclear cells (PBMCs), obtained before the second cycle of nivolumab. This TCR was sampled from a human donor with classical Hodgkin lymphoma. This sequence joins TRBV19 and TRBJ2-7; perhaps TRBD1 as D (5 bases). DNA for the CDR3: TGTGCCAGTAGTATTTCGCGACAGAGCTACGAGCAGTACTTC. The encoded protein is CASSISRQSYEQYF.